Listed here are 19 T cell receptor beta chains from one sample, sequenced in a study of T cell repertoires in cytomegalovirus infection. These receptors' antigens are unknown. TCRdb fed the reads into MiXCR, producing one record per CDR3 protein. The sample consists of 300,000 to 400,000 distinct CDR3 sequences, approximately 25% of them appearing once. This material consisted of cultured PBMCs, taken from culture after CMV antigen stimulation. The receptors were sampled from a human donor in good health (CMV status not recorded). Some clones in this sample may be carry-over from other donors' samples.

J is TRBJ2-5 and V is TRBV6-5; TRBD1 matches 7 bases. Losses at the gene ends were 6 bases for V and 3 bases for J; bases not matched to a gene: 7. Per germline, CDR1 MNHEY and CDR2 SVGAGI. This CDR3 spans 14 amino acids. CDR3 in amino acids: CASSGGQAKETQYF. CDR3 bases: TGTGCCAGCAGCGGTGGACAGGCCAAAGAGACCCAGTACTTC.

This chain uses TRBV6-6 with TRBJ2-7; the match to TRBD2 covers 9 bases. Germline-derived CDR1 and CDR2 are MNHNY and SVGAGI (reference sequence). The CDR3 contains 16 residues. V lost 0 bases to trimming and J lost 2 bases; unmatched junction nucleotides: 5. For the CDR3, the DNA is TGTGCCAGCAGTTACTCGGTTCAGCGGGGGGCCTACGAGCAGTACTTC. The encoded protein is CASSYSVQRGAYEQYF.

The sample holds a few counts of this clonotype. The rearrangement links TRBV20-1 to TRBJ1-1; no reliable D call. The CDR3 loop spans 13 amino acids. Germline V gene lookup returns CDR1 DFQATT and CDR2 SNEGSKA (reference sequence). Trimming cost V 6 bases and J 1 base, with 12 bases left between them. The DNA for the CDR3 is TGCAGTGCCCCCGGAGTGGGGAACACTGAAGCTTTCTTT. Protein sequence: CSAPGVGNTEAFF.

In this sample, this clonotype turned up many times. The chain links TRBV7-2 to TRBJ2-1; 7 bases are a match to TRBD1. The germline CDR1 and CDR2 sequences are SGHTA and FQGNSA. This CDR3 is 15 amino acids long. The trim removed 1 base at V and 2 bases at J, leaving 2 bases unmatched. CDR3 region: CASSLGGQTYNEQFF. CDR3 nucleotide sequence: TGTGCCAGCAGCTTAGGGGGACAGACCTACAATGAGCAGTTCTTC. The full variable domain, completed using reference TRBV7-2 and TRBJ2-1, is GAGVSQSPSNKVTEKGKDVELRCDPISGHTALYWYRQSLGQGLEFLIYFQGNSAPDKSGLPSDRFSAERTGGSVSTLTIQRTQQEDSAVYLCASSLGGQTYNEQFFGPGTRLTVL.

The chain has TRBV29-1 and TRBJ1-5, with 8 bases lining up with TRBD1. With 5 bases clipped from V and 6 bases from J, the junction kept 9 bases outside the gene matches. The germline CDR1 and CDR2 sequences are SQVTM and ANQGSEA. There are 14 residues in the CDR3. Here the CDR3 reads CSVSTGGLGQPQHF. The CDR3 DNA sequence: TGCAGCGTTTCTACAGGGGGGCTCGGTCAGCCCCAGCATTTT.

This clonotype was seen only a few times. The chain recombines TRBV9 with TRBJ2-5, with unresolved D. Trimming stripped 0 bases from V and 4 bases from J, with 10 bases between. The CDR3 has 14 amino acids. The V gene's germline CDR1 is SGDLS and CDR2 YYNGEE. The CDR3 sequence is CASSVGSRRETQYF. CDR3 DNA sequence: TGTGCCAGCAGCGTAGGCAGTCGGCGAGAGACCCAGTACTTC.

In the case of this clonotype: Mismatch with germline at one junction end may stem from a read error. V and J are TRBV18 and TRBJ2-2, with 7 bases matching TRBD2. The CDR3 extends over 17 amino acids. Per germline, CDR1 KGHSH and CDR2 LQKENI. The CDR3 region is CASSPRIAGPNTGELFF. The CDR3 DNA reads as TGTGCCAGCTCCCCACGGATAGCGGGCCCGAACACCGGGGAGCTGTTTTTT.

In regard to this clonotype: The junction does not match germline at one end; this may be a read error. The genes are TRBV20-1 and TRBJ1-1, with 8 bases matching TRBD1. Germline CDR1 and CDR2: DFQATT and SNEGSKA (reference sequence). This CDR3 is built from 17 residues. The CDR3 DNA reads as TGCAGTGCCAGAGGACAGGGTCGGTTGGCCGGCCGTGGATTGGCTTTCTTT. The encoded protein is CSARGQGRLAGRGLAFF.

The chain joins TRBV20-1 to TRBJ2-7, with TRBD2 matching over 7 bases. The ends lost 0 bases at V and 4 bases at J; junction bases unmatched: 12. Germline CDR1 DFQATT, CDR2 SNEGSKA (reference sequence). The CDR3 spans 16 residues. CDR3 protein: CSARDWGEGLGYEQYF. The DNA of the CDR3 is TGCAGTGCTAGAGATTGGGGGGAGGGCCTTGGGTACGAGCAGTACTTC.

The chain carries TRBV2 and TRBJ2-7; 7 nucleotides line up with TRBD1. V was clipped by 6 bases and J by 2 bases; unmatched bases: 4. This CDR3 contains 13 residues. CDR1 and CDR2 from the germline V gene are SNHLY and FYNNEI. The CDR3 DNA sequence: TGTGCCAGCAGCGTCGGGACAGCCTACGAGCAGTACGTC. Its protein is CASSVGTAYEQYV.

The chain couples TRBV7-2 to TRBJ2-1; 9 bases align to TRBD2. The CDR3 extends over 13 amino acids. The V gene's germline CDR1 is SGHTA and CDR2 FQGNSA. The trim removed 1 base at V and 15 bases at J, leaving 7 bases unmatched. CDR3 coding DNA: TGTGCCAGCAGCTTAGGGGCGGGAGGGGCTGGGTTCTTC. Translation gives CASSLGAGGAGFF.

The table lists this clonotype with a few counts. J is TRBJ1-5 and V is TRBV7-2, with D unresolved. V shed 2 bases and J shed 3 bases, with 5 bases lying between them. This CDR3 is 13 amino acids long. The germline CDR1 and CDR2 sequences are SGHTA and FQGNSA. The CDR3 region is CASSLSANQPQHF. CDR3 nucleotide sequence: TGTGCCAGCAGCTTAAGCGCCAATCAGCCCCAGCATTTT.

This clonotype was seen ten or more times. The rearrangement joins TRBV7-3 to TRBJ1-6; 9 positions match TRBD1. The germline V gene encodes CDR1 SGHTA and CDR2 FQGTGA. The ends lost 5 bases at V and 7 bases at J; junction bases unmatched: 3. The CDR3 spans 14 residues. The CDR3 DNA reads TGTGCCAGCAGCCGGGACAGGGCAAATTCACCCCTCCACTTT. It yields the protein CASSRDRANSPLHF.

This clonotype came up a few times. V usage is TRBV6-1 and J usage is TRBJ1-1; TRBD1 agrees at 9 bases. The trim removed 5 bases at V and 5 bases at J, leaving 9 bases unmatched. Germline CDR1 and CDR2: MNHNS and SASEGT. The CDR3 is 15 residues long. The CDR3 nucleotides are TGTGCCAGCAGTCCCCAACAGGGGGCTACGACTGAAGCTTTCTTT. Translation gives CASSPQQGATTEAFF.

The J gene is TRBJ2-1, the V gene TRBV7-2; D is possibly TRBD2 (6 bases). Trimming shortened V by 0 bases and J by 3 bases, and 15 bases separated the two germline ends. The CDR3 spans 17 residues. In germline, CDR1 is SGHTA, CDR2 FQGNSA. CDR3 DNA sequence: TGTGCCAGCAGCTTAGCAAAAACCGGGACTGTCTACAATGAGCAGTTCTTC. Translation gives CASSLAKTGTVYNEQFF. Full variable domain (remainder filled in from reference TRBV7-2 and TRBJ2-1): GAGVSQSPSNKVTEKGKDVELRCDPISGHTALYWYRQSLGQGLEFLIYFQGNSAPDKSGLPSDRFSAERTGGSVSTLTIQRTQQEDSAVYLCASSLAKTGTVYNEQFFGPGTRLTVL.

V gene TRBV3-1 combines with J gene TRBJ2-3; 7 nucleotides line up with TRBD2. The germline gives CDR1 LGHDT, CDR2 YNNKEL (reference sequence). V lost 0 bases to trimming and J lost 4 bases; unmatched junction nucleotides: 1. The CDR3 is 14 residues long. In DNA form, the CDR3 reads TGTGCCAGCAGCCAAGAGGCGGGAGCAGATACGCAGTATTTT. Encoded protein: CASSQEAGADTQYF.

V is TRBV20-1 and J is TRBJ1-2; D perhaps matches TRBD1 (6 bases). The V and J ends lost 0 bases and 5 bases respectively, with 13 bases between them. Germline-derived CDR1 and CDR2 are DFQATT and SNEGSKA (reference sequence). The CDR3 length is 14 residues. The CDR3 sequence is CSARDFAGAYGYTF. The DNA of the CDR3 is TGCAGTGCTAGAGATTTTGCAGGGGCATATGGCTACACCTTC.

This clonotype has more than one count but fewer than ten. The chain recombines TRBV6-5 with TRBJ1-2, with TRBD1 identical over 8 bases. This CDR3 has 16 amino acids. Germline trimming cut 0 bases from V and 2 bases from J; bases unmatched to any gene: 5. CDR1 is MNHEY and CDR2 is SVGAGI in the germline V gene. The CDR3 DNA follows: TGTGCCAGCAGTTACTCTGGGACAGGAGAAAACTATGGCTACACCTTC. Protein sequence: CASSYSGTGENYGYTF.

This clonotype was observed a few times. The chain is built from TRBV7-2 and TRBJ2-1, with a weak D call TRBD2 (6 bases). The CDR3 totals 16 residues. CDR1 and CDR2 from the germline V gene are SGHTA and FQGNSA. The V end was cut by 5 bases, the J end by 0 bases, with 14 bases between. CDR3 sequence: CASSARDWSSYNEQFF. DNA for the CDR3: TGTGCCAGCAGCGCCCGGGACTGGAGCTCCTACAATGAGCAGTTCTTC.